A selection of T cell receptor beta chains follows, all from one sample in a study of Tregs in tolerant kidney transplant recipients. Only in-frame clones appear in the TCRdb table, and some are missing; sequencing was by immunoSEQ multiplex PCR. The profile shows approximately 98,000 clones, nearly 90% of them singletons. Sequenced here: CD4+ T cells from blood, sampled before the transplant. The receptors stem from a human donor who received a combined kidney and bone marrow transplant. Both conserved end residues are part of each CDR3. Each record gives: D gene, V gene, clone size, J gene, CDR3 DNA, CDR3 protein. A D gene is named only where the DNA matches it firmly. For some rows the clone size is stated as once, few or many, or as a class when expanded; others skip it.

>TRBD2|TRBV5-4|.|TRBJ2-7
TGTGCCAGCAGCTCCCGGACTAGCGGGAGTTACGAGCAGTACTTC
CASSSRTSGSYEQYF
>.|TRBV21-1|.|TRBJ2-5
TGTGCCAGCAGCAAATGTACTAGCGATCCCCAGGGGGAGACCCAGTACTTC
CASSKCTSDPQGETQYF
>TRBD2|TRBV29-1|.|TRBJ2-1
TGCAGCGCTGAACAGGGACTAGCGTACAATGAGCAGTTCTTC
CSAEQGLAYNEQFF
>TRBD2|TRBV18|.|TRBJ2-1
TGTGCCAGCTCACCAGGGACTAGCGGCTCCTACAATGAGCAGTTCTTC
CASSPGTSGSYNEQFF
>.|TRBV6-5|.|TRBJ1-1
TGTGCCAGCAGTTACTCGATTCGGGGGGACACTGAAGCTTTCTTT
CASSYSIRGDTEAFF
>TRBD1|TRBV28|.|TRBJ1-2
TGTGCCAGCAGTTCCCCCCAGGGGGGTAGCTACTATGGCTACACCTTC
CASSSPQGGSYYGYTF
>.|TRBV5-1|.|TRBJ1-1
TGCGCCAGCAGCCCTAGGCAGGGCACTGAAGCTTTCTTT
CASSPRQGTEAFF
>TRBD2|TRBV5-1|.|TRBJ2-1
TGCGCCAGCAGCCCCGGGGGGGGGCGCCCGAATGAGCAGTTCTTC
CASSPGGGRPNEQFF
>TRBD1|TRBV5-1|.|TRBJ2-7
TGCGCCAGCAGCAAACTGGACAGGGGAGGCTACGAGCAGTACTTC
CASSKLDRGGYEQYF
>.|TRBV19|.|TRBJ1-2
TGTGCCAGTAGTATCGGGGAGGACTATGGCTACACCTTC
CASSIGEDYGYTF
>TRBD1|TRBV28|.|TRBJ1-5
TGTGCCAGCAGGTCAGGGGGCCATAGCAATCAGCCCCAGCATTTT
CASRSGGHSNQPQHF
>.|TRBV2|.|TRBJ2-7
TGTGCCAGCAGACCCAGGGACAACTCCTACGAGCAGTACTTC
CASRPRDNSYEQYF
>.|TRBV19|.|TRBJ1-2
TGTGCCAGTAGTATCAATACAGCTAACTATGGCTACACCTTC
CASSINTANYGYTF
>TRBD2|TRBV28|.|TRBJ2-7
TGTGCCAGCAGTTTTGGGGGGACTAGCGGGTCGCGGGAGCAGTACTTC
CASSFGGTSGSREQYF
>TRBD2|TRBV7-8|.|TRBJ2-2
TGTGCCAGCAGCTCCGAGGGTCTAGCGGGTACCGGGGAGCTGTTTTTT
CASSSEGLAGTGELFF
>TRBD1|TRBV27|.|TRBJ2-7
TGTGCCAGCAGTTTAGACCGACAGGGATTATACGAGCAGTACTTC
CASSLDRQGLYEQYF
>.|TRBV9|.|TRBJ2-1
TGTGCCAGCAGCGTAGCTTTATCCTCCTACAATGAGCAGTTCTTC
CASSVALSSYNEQFF
>.|TRBV7-2|.|TRBJ2-3
TGTGCCAGCAGCCTGGGACACTTAACAGATACGCAGTATTTT
CASSLGHLTDTQYF
>.|TRBV20-1|.|TRBJ1-2
TGCAGTGCCCGGGGAGACTATGGCTACACCTTC
CSARGDYGYTF
>TRBD2|TRBV4-1|.|TRBJ2-5
TGCGCCAGCAGCCAAATCGGCGGGAGGGCCCCAGAGACCCAGTACTTC
CASSQIGGRAPETQYF
>.|TRBV11-2|.|TRBJ1-1
TGTGCCAGCAGCTTAAGGCAGGGAGAAGCTTTCTTT
CASSLRQGEAFF
>TRBD1|TRBV7-6|.|TRBJ1-5
TGTGCCAGCAGCTTAGCCCGGGACAGGGATCCCAATCAGCCCCAGCATTTT
CASSLARDRDPNQPQHF
>.|TRBV2|.|TRBJ2-5
TGTGCCAGCAGTGAAGGGAACCAGGGGGAGACCCAGTACTTC
CASSEGNQGETQYF
>TRBD2|TRBV2|.|TRBJ2-5
TGTGCCAGCAGGGCGAAACGGACTAGGGGAGGCGAGACCCAGTACTTC
CASRAKRTRGGETQYF
>TRBD2|TRBV29-1|.|TRBJ2-1
TGCAGCGTTGGAATGCGGGGGAATGAGCAGTTCTTC
CSVGMRGNEQFF
>.|TRBV6-6|once|TRBJ2-2
TGTGCCAGCAGCCCTAGGGGGGGGGACACCGGGGAGCTGTTTTTT
CASSPRGGDTGELFF
>.|TRBV9|.|TRBJ1-3
TGTGCCAGCAGCGTAGGGCCCGGGGGGTCCCTCTCTGGAAACACCATATATTTT
CASSVGPGGSLSGNTIYF
>.|TRBV19|.|TRBJ2-7
TGTGCCAGTGCTCCGGACAGCATTTTCTCCTACGAGCAGTACTTC
CASAPDSIFSYEQYF
>.|TRBV27|once|TRBJ2-7
TGTGCCAGGAAGGAGACGAGACGGAGGAGGGTGAGGGAGCAGTACTTC
CARKETRRRRVREQYF
>TRBD2|TRBV19|once|TRBJ2-1
TGTGCCAGTAGTTGGGGACTAGCGGGGTACAATGAGCAGTTCTTC
CASSWGLAGYNEQFF
>.|TRBV10-1|few|TRBJ2-7
TGCGCCAGCTATTCCCCCGAAGGGGGAGCCCACGAGCAGTACTTC
CASYSPEGGAHEQYF
>.|TRBV5-6|.|TRBJ1-2
TGTGCCAGCATTCCCGACTCTAATAGGGGCTATGGCTACACCTTC
CASIPDSNRGYGYTF
>TRBD1|TRBV28|.|TRBJ2-4
TGTGCCAGCATAGACAGGGGGCGCGAGAGTAACATTCAGTACTTC
CASIDRGRESNIQYF
>TRBD1|TRBV9|.|TRBJ1-2
TGTGCCAGCAGCGTAGGGGACAGGGGACATGGCTACACCTTC
CASSVGDRGHGYTF
>.|TRBV6-1|.|TRBJ1-1
TGTGCCAGCAGGGCTGAGGTTTTCGGAGGTACTGAAGCTTTCTTT
CASRAEVFGGTEAFF
>.|TRBV6-5|.|TRBJ1-5
TGTGCCAGCAGTTACACGGGAAATCAGCCCCAGCATTTT
CASSYTGNQPQHF
>TRBD1|TRBV27|.|TRBJ1-2
TGTGCCAGCAGTCGCCTGGGACAGGGGAATTATGGCTACACCTTC
CASSRLGQGNYGYTF
>.|TRBV7-2|few|TRBJ1-2
TGTGCCAGCAGTCGAGACAGGCGGAACTATGGCTACACCTTC
CASSRDRRNYGYTF
>TRBD1|TRBV19|.|TRBJ1-1
TGTGCCAGCCGTGTCCAGGGGGCCGGCACTGAAGCTTTCTTT
CASRVQGAGTEAFF
>.|TRBV29-1|.|TRBJ1-4
TGCAGCGTCCAAGGGAGCATTAATGAAAAACTGTTTTTT
CSVQGSINEKLFF
>.|TRBV25-1|.|TRBJ2-3
TGTGCCAGCAGTGACTCCTGGCCAGATACGCAGTATTTT
CASSDSWPDTQYF